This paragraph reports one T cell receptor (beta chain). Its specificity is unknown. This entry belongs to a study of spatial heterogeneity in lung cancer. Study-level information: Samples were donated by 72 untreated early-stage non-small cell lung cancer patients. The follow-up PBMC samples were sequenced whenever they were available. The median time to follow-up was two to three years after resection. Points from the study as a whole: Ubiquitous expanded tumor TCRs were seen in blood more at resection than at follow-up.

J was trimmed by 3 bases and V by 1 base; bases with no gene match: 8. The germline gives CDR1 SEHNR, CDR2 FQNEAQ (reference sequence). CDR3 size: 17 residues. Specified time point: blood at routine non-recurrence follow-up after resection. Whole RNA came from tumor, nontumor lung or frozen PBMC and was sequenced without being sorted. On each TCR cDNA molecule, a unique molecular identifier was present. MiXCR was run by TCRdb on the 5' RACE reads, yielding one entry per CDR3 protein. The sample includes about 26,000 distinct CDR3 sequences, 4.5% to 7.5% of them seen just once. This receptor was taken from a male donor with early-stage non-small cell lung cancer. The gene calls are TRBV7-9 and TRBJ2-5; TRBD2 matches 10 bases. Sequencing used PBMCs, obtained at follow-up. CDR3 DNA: TGTGCCAGCAGCTTAGGTCAACTAGCGGGGCCGAAAGAGACCCAGTACTTC. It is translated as CASSLGQLAGPKETQYF.